This TCR beta chain was sequenced for a study of cytomegalovirus exposure and HLA in healthy donors. Findings and limits, study-wide: Later analysis reportedly placed an Asian-associated ancestry cluster below the approximately 650-donor mean in N-insertions.

Vbeta (60) and Jbeta (13) primers were used in the PCR. In the original processing: Some 11 million of the 60 million to 90 million unique TCR beta chains counted in a later analysis were shared. TCRdb keeps only in-frame clones here, not all; method: immunoSEQ multiplex PCR. V and J calls and clone size are as listed in that table; D and trimming were resolved from the DNA. This table holds about 140,000 clones, more than 70% found once. This CDR3 spans 14 amino acids. Trimming left V 8 bases short and J 2 bases short, with 10 bases between. The germline gives CDR1 MNHEY, CDR2 SVGAGI. With respect to this clone: Its specificity is not known.

This TCR was sampled from a man in his fifties or sixties in good health and CMV-seronegative. Sequencing input: PBMCs. This chain links TRBV6-5 with TRBJ2-6, with D possibly matching TRBD1 (6 bases). The CDR3 spells CASREGAGANVLTF. The DNA of the CDR3 is TGTGCCAGCCGCGAGGGGGCTGGGGCCAACGTCCTGACTTTC.